This TCR beta chain was observed in a study of vaccination and CD4 T cells after COVID-19. Across the study: At a median around 70 days (range 14 to 241) after dose two, post-vaccine samples were obtained.

Treatment here: roughly nine-day PBMC culture with coronavirus spike peptide pools or control peptides (ViraFEST assay). CD4+ T cells of the unexposed donor were collected before the COVID-19 pandemic (2011-2018). If enough cells were available, CD4+ T cells from unexposed donors were probed with SARS-CoV-2 S/N and four cold-coronavirus spikes. The Oncomine TCR Beta short-read assay generated sequence data from the DNA of cultured CD4+ T cells. TCRdb processed the PCR reads anew with MiXCR; each CDR3 protein has one entry. Seen here are around 6,100 distinct CDR3 sequences, about two fifths observed once, and the top ten hold roughly 40%. Study-wide findings and caveats: Median reactive clonotypes, those recognizing SARS-CoV-2, rose from around 21 to 38, not significantly. In convalescent patients, 304 of 307 vaccine-specific clones were mono-reactive for SARS-CoV-2 spike.

This clonotype has just a few counts. Its antigen remains unknown. V was pared by 6 bases and J by 8 bases, with 13 bases between. Germline-derived CDR1 and CDR2 are DFQATT and SNEGSKA (reference sequence). The CDR3 has 11 amino acids. This clonotype originated in a human donor in good health. The rearrangement uses TRBV20-1 and TRBJ1-2; a possible D gene is TRBD1 (5 bases). Sequencing was carried out using CD4+ T cells from blood, cultured in vitro. The CDR3 region has the DNA TGCAGTGCCATAGGGGTTGGGGGCTACACCTTC. It specifies CSAIGVGGYTF.